This T cell receptor (beta chain) was captured by sequencing in a study of CD8 T cells in ankylosing spondylitis. Study-wide points: Earlier literature documents some of the motif variants in reactive arthritis synovial fluid and blood. Disease-linked clones reportedly concentrated significantly in matched ankylosing spondylitis synovial fluid.

Trimming removed 5 bases from V and 7 bases from J, with 14 bases in between. Per germline, CDR1 MNHNS and CDR2 SASEGT. The CDR3 loop spans 13 amino acids. This clonotype was observed a few times. Its antigen is not identified. Each CDR3 protein gets one entry after TCRdb re-called the 5' RACE reads with MiXCR. Among 250,000 to 350,000 distinct CDR3 sequences listed, around 20% were seen once. The rearrangement links TRBV6-1 to TRBJ1-2; TRBD1 is a possible D gene (6 bases). Sequenced sample: blood, either unsorted or a sorted T cell fraction (not recorded which). This receptor was obtained from a female donor with ankylosing spondylitis or in good health (not recorded which). DNA for the CDR3: TGTGCCAGCAGTCGGACAGCTAGTACTGGCTACACCTTC. Its translation is CASSRTASTGYTF.